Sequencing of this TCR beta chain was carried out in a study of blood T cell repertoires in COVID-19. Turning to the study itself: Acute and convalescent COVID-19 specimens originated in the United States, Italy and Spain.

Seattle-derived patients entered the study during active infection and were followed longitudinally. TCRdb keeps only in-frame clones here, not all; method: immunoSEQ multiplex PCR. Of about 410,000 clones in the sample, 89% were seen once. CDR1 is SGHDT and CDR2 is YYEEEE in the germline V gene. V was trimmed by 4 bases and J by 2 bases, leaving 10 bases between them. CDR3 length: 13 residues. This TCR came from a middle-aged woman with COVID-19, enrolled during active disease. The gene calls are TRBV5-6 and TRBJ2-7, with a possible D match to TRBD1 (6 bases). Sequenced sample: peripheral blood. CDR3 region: CASSLRGPYEQYF. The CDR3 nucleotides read TGTGCCAGCAGCCTCAGGGGCCCCTACGAGCAGTACTTC.